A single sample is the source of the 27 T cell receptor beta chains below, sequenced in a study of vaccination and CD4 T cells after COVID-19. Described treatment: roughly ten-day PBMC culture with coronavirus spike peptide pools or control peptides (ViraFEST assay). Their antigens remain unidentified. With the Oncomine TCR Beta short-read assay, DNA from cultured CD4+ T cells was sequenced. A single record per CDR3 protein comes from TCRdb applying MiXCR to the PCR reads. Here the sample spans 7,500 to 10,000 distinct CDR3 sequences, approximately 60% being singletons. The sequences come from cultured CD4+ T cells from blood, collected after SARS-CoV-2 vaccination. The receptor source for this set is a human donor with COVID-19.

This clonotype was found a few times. The chain's CDR3 is CASSFTSGSTDTQYF. DNA of the CDR3: TGTGCCAGCAGCTTCACTAGCGGGAGCACAGATACGCAGTATTTT. The J gene is TRBJ2-3, the V gene TRBV7-2, with 9 bases fitting TRBD2. V shed 3 bases, J shed 0 bases, and the junction held 1 base outside the gene matches. In germline, CDR1 is SGHTA, CDR2 FQGNSA. The CDR3 length is 15 residues.

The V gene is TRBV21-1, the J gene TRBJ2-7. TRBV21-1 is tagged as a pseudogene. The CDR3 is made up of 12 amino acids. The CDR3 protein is CASGFVSYEQYF. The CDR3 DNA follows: TGTGCTTCGGGCTTCGTTTCCTACGAGCAGTACTTC.

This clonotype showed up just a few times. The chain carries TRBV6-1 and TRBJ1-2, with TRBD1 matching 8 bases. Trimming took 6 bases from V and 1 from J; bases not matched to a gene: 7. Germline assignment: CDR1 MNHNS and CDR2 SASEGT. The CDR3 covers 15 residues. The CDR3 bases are TGTGCCAGCAGGGGGGGACAGGCAAATAACTATGGCTACACCTTC. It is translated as CASRGGQANNYGYTF.

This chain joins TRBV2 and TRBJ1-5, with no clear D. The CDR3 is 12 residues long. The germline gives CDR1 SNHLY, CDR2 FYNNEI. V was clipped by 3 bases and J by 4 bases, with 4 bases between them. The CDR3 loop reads CASSDPNQPQHF. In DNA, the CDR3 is TGTGCCAGCAGTGATCCTAATCAGCCCCAGCATTTT. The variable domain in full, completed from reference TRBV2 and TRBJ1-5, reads EPEVTQTPSHQVTQMGQEVILRCVPISNHLYFYWYRQILGQKVEFLVSFYNNEISEKSEIFDDQFSVERPDGSNFTLKIRSTKLEDSAMYFCASSDPNQPQHFGDGTRLSIL.

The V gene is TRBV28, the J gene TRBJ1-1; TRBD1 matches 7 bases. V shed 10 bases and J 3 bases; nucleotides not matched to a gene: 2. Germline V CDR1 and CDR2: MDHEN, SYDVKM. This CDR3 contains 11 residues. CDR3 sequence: CATQGDTEAFF. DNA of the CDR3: TGTGCCACCCAGGGGGACACTGAAGCTTTCTTT.

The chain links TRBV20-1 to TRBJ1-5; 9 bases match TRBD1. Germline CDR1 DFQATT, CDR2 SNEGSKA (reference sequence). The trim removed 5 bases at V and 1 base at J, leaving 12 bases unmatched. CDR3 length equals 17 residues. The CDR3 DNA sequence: TGCAGTGCTTCGACAGGGGGAACTTCGGGAAGCAATCAGCCCCAGCATTTT. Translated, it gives CSASTGGTSGSNQPQHF.

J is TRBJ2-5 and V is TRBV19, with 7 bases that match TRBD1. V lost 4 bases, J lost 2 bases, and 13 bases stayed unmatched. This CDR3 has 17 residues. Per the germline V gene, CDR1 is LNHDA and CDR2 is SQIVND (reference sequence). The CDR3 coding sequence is TGTGCCAGTAGTACGGGTGGGACAGTGCTCCAGCAAGAGACCCAGTACTTC. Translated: CASSTGGTVLQQETQYF.

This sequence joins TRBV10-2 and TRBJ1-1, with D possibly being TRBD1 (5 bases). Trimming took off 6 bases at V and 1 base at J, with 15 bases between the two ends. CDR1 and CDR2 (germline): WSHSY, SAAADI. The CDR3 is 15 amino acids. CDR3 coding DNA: TGCGCCAGCAGATCCGGAGACAGTTGGAACACTGAAGCTTTCTTT. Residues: CASRSGDSWNTEAFF.

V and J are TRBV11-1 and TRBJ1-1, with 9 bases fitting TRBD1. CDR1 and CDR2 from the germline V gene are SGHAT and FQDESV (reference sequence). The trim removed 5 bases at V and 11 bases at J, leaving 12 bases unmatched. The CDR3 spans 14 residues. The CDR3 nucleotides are TGTGCCAGCAGCAGACCGACAGGGGGGTTTGACGCTTTCTTT. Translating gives CASSRPTGGFDAFF.

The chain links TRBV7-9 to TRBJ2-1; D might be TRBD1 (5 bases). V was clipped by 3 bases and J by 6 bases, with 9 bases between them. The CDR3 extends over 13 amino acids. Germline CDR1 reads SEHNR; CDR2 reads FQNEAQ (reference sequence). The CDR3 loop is CASSFAGSNEQFF. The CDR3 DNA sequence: TGTGCCAGCAGCTTTGCAGGGTCCAATGAGCAGTTCTTC.

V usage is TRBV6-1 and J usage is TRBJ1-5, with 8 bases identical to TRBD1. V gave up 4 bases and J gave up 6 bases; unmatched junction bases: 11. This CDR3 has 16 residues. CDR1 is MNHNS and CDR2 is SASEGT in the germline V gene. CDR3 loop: CASSGGGQATGQPQHF. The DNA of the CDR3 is TGTGCCAGCAGTGGGGGGGGACAGGCCACAGGTCAGCCCCAGCATTTT.

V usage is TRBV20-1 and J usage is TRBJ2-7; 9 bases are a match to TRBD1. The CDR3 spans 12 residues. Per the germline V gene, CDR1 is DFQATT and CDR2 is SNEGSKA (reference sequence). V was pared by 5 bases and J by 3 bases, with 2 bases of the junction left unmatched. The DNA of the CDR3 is TGCAGTGCTGAGGACAGGGGCTACGAGCAGTACTTC. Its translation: CSAEDRGYEQYF.

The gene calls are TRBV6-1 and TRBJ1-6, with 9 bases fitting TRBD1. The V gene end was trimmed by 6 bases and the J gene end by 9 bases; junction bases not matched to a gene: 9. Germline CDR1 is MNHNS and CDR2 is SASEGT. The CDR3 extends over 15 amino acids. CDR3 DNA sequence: TGTGCCAGCAGGGCTCCGGGACAGGGTGCTTCACCCCTCCACTTT. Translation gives CASRAPGQGASPLHF.

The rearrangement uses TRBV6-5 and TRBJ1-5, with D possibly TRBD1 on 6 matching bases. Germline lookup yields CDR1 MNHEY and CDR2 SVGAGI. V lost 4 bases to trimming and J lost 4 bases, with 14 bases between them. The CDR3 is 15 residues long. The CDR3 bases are TGTGCCAGCAGTTCCTCAGGGGTTCGGAATCAGCCCCAGCATTTT. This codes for CASSSSGVRNQPQHF.

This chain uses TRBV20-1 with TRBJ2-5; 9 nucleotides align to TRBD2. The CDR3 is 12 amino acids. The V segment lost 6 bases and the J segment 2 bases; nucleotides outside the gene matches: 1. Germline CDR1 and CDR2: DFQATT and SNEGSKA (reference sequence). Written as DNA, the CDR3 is TGCAGTGCGGCGGGGGGGCAAGAGACCCAGTACTTC. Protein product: CSAAGGQETQYF.

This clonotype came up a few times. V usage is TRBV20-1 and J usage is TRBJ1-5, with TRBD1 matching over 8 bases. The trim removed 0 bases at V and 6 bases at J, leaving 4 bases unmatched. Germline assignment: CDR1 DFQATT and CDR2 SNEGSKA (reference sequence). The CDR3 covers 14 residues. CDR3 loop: CSARERTGFQPQHF. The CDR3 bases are TGCAGTGCTAGAGAAAGGACAGGGTTTCAGCCCCAGCATTTT.

The CDR3 nucleotides read TGTGCCAGTAGTCCGGACGCGAACACTGAAGCTTTCTTT. Protein: CASSPDANTEAFF. The chain has TRBV19 and TRBJ1-1; D unresolved. V was cut by 5 bases and J by 1 base, with 8 bases left in between. CDR1 is LNHDA, CDR2 SQIVND, per germline (reference sequence). The CDR3 loop spans 13 amino acids.

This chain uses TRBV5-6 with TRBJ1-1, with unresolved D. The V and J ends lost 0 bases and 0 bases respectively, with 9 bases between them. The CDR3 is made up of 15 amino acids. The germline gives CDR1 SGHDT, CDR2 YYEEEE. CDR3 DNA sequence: TGTGCCAGCAGCTTGGGCCCGTACATGAACACTGAAGCTTTCTTT. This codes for CASSLGPYMNTEAFF.

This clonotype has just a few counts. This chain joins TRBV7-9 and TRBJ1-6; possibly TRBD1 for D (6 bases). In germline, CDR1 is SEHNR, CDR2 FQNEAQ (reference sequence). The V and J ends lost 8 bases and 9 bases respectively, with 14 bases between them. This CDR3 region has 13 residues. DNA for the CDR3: TGTGCCAGCGGTGAGGGGGGGATTTCACCCCTCCACTTT. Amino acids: CASGEGGISPLHF.

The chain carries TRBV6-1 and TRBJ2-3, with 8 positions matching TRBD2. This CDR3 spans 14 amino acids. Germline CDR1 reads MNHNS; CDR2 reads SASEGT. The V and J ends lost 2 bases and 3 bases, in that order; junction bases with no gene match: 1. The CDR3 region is CASSESGRTDTQYF. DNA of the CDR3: TGTGCCAGCAGTGAAAGCGGGAGAACAGATACGCAGTATTTT.

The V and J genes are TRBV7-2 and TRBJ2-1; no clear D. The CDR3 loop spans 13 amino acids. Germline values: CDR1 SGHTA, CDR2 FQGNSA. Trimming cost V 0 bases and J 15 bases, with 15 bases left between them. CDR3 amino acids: CASSLAPGRGRFF. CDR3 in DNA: TGTGCCAGCAGCTTAGCTCCGGGCCGCGGACGGTTCTTC.

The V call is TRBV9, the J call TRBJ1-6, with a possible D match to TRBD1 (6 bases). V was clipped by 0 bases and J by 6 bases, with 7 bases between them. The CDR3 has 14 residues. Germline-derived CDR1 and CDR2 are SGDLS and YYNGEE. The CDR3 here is CASSVGTANSPLHF. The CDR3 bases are TGTGCCAGCAGCGTAGGGACAGCTAATTCACCCCTCCACTTT.

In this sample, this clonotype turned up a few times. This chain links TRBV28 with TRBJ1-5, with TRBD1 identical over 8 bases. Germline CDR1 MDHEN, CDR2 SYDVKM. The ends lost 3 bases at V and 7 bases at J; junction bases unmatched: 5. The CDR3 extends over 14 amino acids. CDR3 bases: TGTGCCAGCAGTTTGTCAGGGGGCGGGCAGCCCCAGCATTTT. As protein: CASSLSGGGQPQHF.

The CDR3 sequence: CASSLFGESTDTQYF. The CDR3 DNA follows: TGTGCCAGCAGTTTATTTGGAGAGAGCACAGATACGCAGTATTTT. V and J are TRBV27 and TRBJ2-3; D is unresolved. V lost 1 base, J lost 0 bases, and 8 bases lay in between. CDR3 length: 15 amino acids. CDR1 is MNHEY, CDR2 SMNVEV, per germline (reference sequence).

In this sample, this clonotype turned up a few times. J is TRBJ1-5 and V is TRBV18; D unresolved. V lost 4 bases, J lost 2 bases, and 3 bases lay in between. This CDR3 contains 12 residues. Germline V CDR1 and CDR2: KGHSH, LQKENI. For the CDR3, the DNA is TGTGCCAGCTCACGTGGCAATCAGCCCCAGCATTTT. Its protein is CASSRGNQPQHF.

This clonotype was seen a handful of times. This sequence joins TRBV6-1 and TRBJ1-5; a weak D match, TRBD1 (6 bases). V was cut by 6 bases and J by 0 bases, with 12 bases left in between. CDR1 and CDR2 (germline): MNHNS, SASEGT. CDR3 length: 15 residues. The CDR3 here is CASRLQGLSNQPQHF. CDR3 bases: TGTGCCAGCAGATTACAGGGCCTTAGCAATCAGCCCCAGCATTTT.

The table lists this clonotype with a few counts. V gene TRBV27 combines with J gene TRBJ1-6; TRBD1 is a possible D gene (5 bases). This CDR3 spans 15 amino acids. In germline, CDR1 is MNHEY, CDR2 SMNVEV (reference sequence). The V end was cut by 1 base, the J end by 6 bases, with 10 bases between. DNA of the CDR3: TGTGCCAGCAGTTTATTCAGGGCCGGTAATTCACCCCTCCACTTT. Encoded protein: CASSLFRAGNSPLHF.